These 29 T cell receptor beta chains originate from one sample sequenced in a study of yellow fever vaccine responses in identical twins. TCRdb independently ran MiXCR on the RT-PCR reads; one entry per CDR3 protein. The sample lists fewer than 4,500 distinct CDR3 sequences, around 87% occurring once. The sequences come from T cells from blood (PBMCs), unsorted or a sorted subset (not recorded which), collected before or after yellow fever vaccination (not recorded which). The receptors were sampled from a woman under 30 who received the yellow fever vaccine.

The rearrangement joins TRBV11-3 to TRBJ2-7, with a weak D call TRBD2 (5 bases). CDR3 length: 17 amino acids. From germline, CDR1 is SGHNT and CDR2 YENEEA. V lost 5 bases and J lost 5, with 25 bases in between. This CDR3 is CASSPLSMSGPPNEQYF. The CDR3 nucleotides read TGTGCCAGCAGCCCCCTTTCGATGAGCGGACCACCTAACGAGCAGTACTTC.

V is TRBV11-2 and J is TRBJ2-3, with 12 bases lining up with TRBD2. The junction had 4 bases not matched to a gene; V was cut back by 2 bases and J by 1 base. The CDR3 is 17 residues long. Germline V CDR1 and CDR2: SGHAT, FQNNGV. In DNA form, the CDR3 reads TGTGCCAGCAGCTTAAAACTAGCGGGAGGCCGCACAGATACGCAGTATTTT. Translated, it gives CASSLKLAGGRTDTQYF.

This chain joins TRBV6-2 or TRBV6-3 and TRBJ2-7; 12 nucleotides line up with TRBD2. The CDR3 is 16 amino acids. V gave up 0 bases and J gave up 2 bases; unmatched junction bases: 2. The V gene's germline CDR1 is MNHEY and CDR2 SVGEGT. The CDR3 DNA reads TGTGCCAGCAGTTACTCCTCTAGCGGGAGGGCCTACGAGCAGTACTTC. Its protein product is CASSYSSSGRAYEQYF.

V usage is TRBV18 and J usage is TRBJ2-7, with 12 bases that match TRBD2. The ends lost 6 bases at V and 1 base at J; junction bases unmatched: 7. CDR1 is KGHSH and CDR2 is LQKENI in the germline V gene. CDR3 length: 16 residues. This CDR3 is CASSRLAGVPSYEQYF. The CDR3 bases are TGTGCCAGCTCCCGACTAGCGGGGGTTCCTTCCTACGAGCAGTACTTC. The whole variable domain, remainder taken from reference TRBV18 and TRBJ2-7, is NAGVMQNPRHLVRRRGQEARLRCSPMKGHSHVYWYRQLPEEGLKFMVYLQKENIIDESGMPKERFSAEFPKEGPSILRIQQVVRGDSAAYFCASSRLAGVPSYEQYFGPGTRLTVT.

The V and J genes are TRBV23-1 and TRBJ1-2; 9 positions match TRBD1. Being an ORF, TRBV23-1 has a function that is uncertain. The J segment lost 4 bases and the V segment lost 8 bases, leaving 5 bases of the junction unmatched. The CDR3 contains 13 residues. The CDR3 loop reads CASEGQGVYGYTF. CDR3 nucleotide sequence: TGCGCCAGCGAGGGACAGGGAGTCTATGGCTACACCTTC.

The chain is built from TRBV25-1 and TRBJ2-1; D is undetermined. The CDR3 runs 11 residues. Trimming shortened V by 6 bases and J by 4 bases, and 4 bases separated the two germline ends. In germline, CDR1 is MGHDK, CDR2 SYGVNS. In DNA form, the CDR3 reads TGTGCCAGCAGGAATTACAATGAGCAGTTCTTC. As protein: CASRNYNEQFF.

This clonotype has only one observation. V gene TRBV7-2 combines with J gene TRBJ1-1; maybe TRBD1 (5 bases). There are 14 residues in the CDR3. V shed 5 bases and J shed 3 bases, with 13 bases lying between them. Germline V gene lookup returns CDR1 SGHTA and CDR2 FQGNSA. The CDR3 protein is CASSRRDSHTEAFF. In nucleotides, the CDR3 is TGTGCCAGCAGCCGCCGAGACAGCCACACTGAAGCTTTCTTT.

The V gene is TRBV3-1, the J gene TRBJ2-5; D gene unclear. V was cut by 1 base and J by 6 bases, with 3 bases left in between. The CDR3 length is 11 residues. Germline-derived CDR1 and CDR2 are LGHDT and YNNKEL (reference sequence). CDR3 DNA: TGTGCCAGCAGCCAAGGCCAGACCCAGTACTTC. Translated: CASSQGQTQYF.

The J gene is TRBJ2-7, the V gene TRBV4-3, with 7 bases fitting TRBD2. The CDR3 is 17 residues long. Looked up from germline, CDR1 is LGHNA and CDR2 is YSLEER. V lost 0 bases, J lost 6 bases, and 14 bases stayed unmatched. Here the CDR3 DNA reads TGCGCCAGCAGCCAAGAATCGGGCCGGGGAGGGTTCAGCGAGCAGTACTTC. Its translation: CASSQESGRGGFSEQYF.

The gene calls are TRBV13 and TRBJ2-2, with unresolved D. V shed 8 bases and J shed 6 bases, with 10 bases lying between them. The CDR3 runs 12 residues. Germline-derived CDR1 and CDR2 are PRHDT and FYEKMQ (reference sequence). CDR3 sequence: CASVGLAGELFF. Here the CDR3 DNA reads TGTGCCAGCGTCGGCCTGGCCGGGGAGCTGTTTTTT.

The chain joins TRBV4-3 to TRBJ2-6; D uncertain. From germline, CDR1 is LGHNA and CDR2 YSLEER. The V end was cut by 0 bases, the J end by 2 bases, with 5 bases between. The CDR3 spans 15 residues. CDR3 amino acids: CASSQDPAGANVLTF. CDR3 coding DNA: TGCGCCAGCAGCCAAGATCCAGCTGGGGCCAACGTCCTGACTTTC.

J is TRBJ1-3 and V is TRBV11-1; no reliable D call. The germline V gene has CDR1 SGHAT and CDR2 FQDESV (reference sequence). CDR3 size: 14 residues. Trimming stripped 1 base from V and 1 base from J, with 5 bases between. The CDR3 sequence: CASSLVISGNTIYF. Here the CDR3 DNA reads TGTGCCAGCAGCTTAGTAATTTCTGGAAACACCATATATTTT.

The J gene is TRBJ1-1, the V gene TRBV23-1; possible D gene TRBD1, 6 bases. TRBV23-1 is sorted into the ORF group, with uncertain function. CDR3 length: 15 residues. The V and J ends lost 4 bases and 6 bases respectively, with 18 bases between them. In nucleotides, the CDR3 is TGCGCCAGCAGTCGATACCGGGGACATTGCCCTGAAGCTTTCTTT. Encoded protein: CASSRYRGHCPEAFF.

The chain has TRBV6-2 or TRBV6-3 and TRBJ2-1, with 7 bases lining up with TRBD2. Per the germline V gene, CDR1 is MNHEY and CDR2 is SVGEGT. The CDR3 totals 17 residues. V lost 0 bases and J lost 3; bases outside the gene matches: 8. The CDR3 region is CASSYSNLAGVYNEQFF. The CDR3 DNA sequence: TGTGCCAGCAGTTACTCCAATTTAGCGGGTGTCTACAATGAGCAGTTCTTC.

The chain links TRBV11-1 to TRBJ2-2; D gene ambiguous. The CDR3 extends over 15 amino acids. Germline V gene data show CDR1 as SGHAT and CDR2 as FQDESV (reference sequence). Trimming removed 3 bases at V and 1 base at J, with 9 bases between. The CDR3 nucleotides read TGTGCCAGCAGCTTCGGTCCGGGGAACACCGGGGAGCTGTTTTTT. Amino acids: CASSFGPGNTGELFF. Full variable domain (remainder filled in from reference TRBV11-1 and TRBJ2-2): EAEVAQSPRYKITEKSQAVAFWCDPISGHATLYWYRQILGQGPELLVQFQDESVVDDSQLPKDRFSAERLKGVDSTLKIQPAELGDSAMYLCASSFGPGNTGELFFGEGSRLTVL.

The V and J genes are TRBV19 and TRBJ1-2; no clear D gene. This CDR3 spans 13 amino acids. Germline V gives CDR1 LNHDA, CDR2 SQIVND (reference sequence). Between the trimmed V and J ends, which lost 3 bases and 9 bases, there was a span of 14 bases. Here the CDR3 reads CASSMMAVVSYTF. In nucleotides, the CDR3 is TGTGCCAGTAGTATGATGGCAGTTGTAAGCTACACCTTC.

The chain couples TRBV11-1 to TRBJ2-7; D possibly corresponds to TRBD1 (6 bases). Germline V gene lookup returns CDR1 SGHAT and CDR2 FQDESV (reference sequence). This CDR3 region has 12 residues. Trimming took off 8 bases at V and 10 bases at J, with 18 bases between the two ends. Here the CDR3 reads CASADPQGGQYF. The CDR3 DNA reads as TGTGCCAGCGCTGACCCACAGGGTGGCCAGTACTTC.

CDR3 coding DNA: TGTGCCAGCAGTGAATGGCCGGGACTAGCGGGAGTAGGCGATGAGCAGTTCTTC. Translated, it gives CASSEWPGLAGVGDEQFF. The gene calls are TRBV25-1 and TRBJ2-1, with 14 bases lining up with TRBD2. Germline CDR1 is MGHDK and CDR2 is SYGVNS. CDR3 length: 18 amino acids. The ends lost 1 base at V and 8 bases at J; junction bases unmatched: 10.

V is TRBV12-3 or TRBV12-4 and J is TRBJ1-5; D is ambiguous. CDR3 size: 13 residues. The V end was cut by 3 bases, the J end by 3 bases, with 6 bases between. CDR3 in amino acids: CASSFADNQPQHF. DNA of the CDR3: TGTGCCAGCAGTTTCGCGGACAATCAGCCCCAGCATTTT.

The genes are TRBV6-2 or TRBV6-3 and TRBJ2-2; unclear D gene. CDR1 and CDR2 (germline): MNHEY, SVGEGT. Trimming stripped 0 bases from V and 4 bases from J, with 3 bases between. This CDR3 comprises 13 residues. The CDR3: CASSYSPTGELFF. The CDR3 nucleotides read TGTGCCAGCAGTTACTCTCCCACCGGGGAGCTGTTTTTT.

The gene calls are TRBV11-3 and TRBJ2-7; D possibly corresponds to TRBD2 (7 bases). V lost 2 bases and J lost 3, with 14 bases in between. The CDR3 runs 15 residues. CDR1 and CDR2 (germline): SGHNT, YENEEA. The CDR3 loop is CASSLLSGEGYEQYF. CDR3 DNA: TGTGCCAGCAGCTTACTCTCAGGGGAGGGCTACGAGCAGTACTTC.

The CDR3 coding sequence is TGTGCCAGCAGCTCCAGGAGCCTAGCGGGGTACGAGCAGTACTTC. It yields the protein CASSSRSLAGYEQYF. The V and J genes are TRBV11-3 and TRBJ2-7; 9 positions agree with TRBD2. There are 15 residues in the CDR3. V lost 4 bases, J lost 4 bases, and 8 bases stayed unmatched. Germline V lookup: CDR1 SGHNT, CDR2 YENEEA.

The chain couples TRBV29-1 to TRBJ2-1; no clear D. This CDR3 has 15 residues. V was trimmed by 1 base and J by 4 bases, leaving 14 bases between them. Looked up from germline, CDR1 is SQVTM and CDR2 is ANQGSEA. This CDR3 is CSVEALPPRYNEQFF. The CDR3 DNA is TGCAGCGTTGAAGCCTTGCCACCCCGTTACAATGAGCAGTTCTTC.

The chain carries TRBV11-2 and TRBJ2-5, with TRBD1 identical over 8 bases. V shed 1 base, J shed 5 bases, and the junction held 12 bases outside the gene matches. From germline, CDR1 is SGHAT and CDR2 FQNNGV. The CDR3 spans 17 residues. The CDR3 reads CASSLVGAQGARETQYF. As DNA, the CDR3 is TGTGCCAGCAGCTTAGTAGGGGCGCAGGGGGCGCGCGAGACCCAGTACTTC.

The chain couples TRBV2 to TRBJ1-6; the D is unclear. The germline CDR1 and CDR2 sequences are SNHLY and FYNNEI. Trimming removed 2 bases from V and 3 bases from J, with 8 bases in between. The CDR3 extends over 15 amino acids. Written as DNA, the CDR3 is TGTGCCAGCAGTGAATTTGGGGTCTATAATTCACCCCTCCACTTT. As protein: CASSEFGVYNSPLHF.

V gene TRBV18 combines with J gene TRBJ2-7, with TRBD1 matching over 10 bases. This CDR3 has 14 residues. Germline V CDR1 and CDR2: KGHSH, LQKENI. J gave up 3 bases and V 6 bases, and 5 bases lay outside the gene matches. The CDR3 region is CASSRGQGYYEQYF. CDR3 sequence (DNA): TGTGCCAGCTCGCGGGGACAGGGGTACTACGAGCAGTACTTC. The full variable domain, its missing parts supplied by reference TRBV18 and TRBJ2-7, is NAGVMQNPRHLVRRRGQEARLRCSPMKGHSHVYWYRQLPEEGLKFMVYLQKENIIDESGMPKERFSAEFPKEGPSILRIQQVVRGDSAAYFCASSRGQGYYEQYFGPGTRLTVT.

The CDR3 here is CSVPTDSYNEQFF. The CDR3 DNA reads as TGCAGCGTTCCGACAGACTCCTACAATGAGCAGTTCTTC. The chain recombines TRBV29-1 with TRBJ2-1; weak D call: TRBD1 (5 bases). The germline gives CDR1 SQVTM, CDR2 ANQGSEA. The CDR3 contains 13 residues. V shed 5 bases and J shed 0 bases, with 8 bases lying between them.

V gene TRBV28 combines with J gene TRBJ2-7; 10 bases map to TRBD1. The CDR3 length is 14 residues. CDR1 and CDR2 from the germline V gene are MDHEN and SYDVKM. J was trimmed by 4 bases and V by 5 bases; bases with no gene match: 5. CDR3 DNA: TGTGCCAGCAGTGCGGGACAGGGGTATTACGAGCAGTACTTC. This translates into CASSAGQGYYEQYF. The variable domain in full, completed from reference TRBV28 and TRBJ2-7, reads DVKVTQSSRYLVKRTGEKVFLECVQDMDHENMFWYRQDPGLGLRLIYFSYDVKMKEKGDIPEGYSVSREKKERFSLILESASTNQTSMYLCASSAGQGYYEQYFGPGTRLTVT.

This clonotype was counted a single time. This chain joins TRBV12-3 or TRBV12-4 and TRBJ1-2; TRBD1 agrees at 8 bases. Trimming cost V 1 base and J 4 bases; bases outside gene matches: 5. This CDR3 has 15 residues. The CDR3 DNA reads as TGTGCCAGCAGTTTAGAGGTCGGACAGGGCTATGGCTACACCTTC. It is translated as CASSLEVGQGYGYTF.